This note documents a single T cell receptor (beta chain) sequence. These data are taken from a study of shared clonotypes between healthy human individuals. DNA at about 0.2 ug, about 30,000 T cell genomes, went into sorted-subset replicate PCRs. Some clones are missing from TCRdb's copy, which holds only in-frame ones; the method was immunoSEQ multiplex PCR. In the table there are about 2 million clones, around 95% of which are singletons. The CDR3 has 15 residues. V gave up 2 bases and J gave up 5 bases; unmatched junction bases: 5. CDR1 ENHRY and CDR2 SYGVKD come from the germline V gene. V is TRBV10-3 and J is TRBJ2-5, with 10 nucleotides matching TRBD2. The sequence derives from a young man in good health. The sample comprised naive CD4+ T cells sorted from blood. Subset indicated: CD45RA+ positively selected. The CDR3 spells CAISEGISGGETQYF. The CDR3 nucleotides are TGTGCCATCAGTGAGGGAATTAGCGGGGGGGAGACCCAGTACTTC.